This entry is about one T cell receptor beta chain. This record comes from a study of cytomegalovirus exposure and HLA in healthy donors. The CDR3 runs 15 residues. CDR1 WSHSY and CDR2 SAAADI come from the germline V gene. Unmatched junction bases numbered 6, after V lost 7 bases and J lost 7 bases. PCR used 60 Vbeta primers and 13 Jbeta primers. The repertoire was sequenced with immunoSEQ multiplex PCR; TCRdb's copy has only in-frame clones and lacks some. This sample has approximately 210,000 clones, with about 80% found just once. Sequencing was performed on PBMCs. V gene TRBV10-2 combines with J gene TRBJ2-1, with 14 bases that match TRBD2. The TCR sequence derives from a woman aged 40 to 50 in good health and CMV-seronegative. CDR3 DNA sequence: TGCGCCAGCAACCGACTAGCGGGAGGGGATAATGAGCAGTTCTTC. Its translation: CASNRLAGGDNEQFF.